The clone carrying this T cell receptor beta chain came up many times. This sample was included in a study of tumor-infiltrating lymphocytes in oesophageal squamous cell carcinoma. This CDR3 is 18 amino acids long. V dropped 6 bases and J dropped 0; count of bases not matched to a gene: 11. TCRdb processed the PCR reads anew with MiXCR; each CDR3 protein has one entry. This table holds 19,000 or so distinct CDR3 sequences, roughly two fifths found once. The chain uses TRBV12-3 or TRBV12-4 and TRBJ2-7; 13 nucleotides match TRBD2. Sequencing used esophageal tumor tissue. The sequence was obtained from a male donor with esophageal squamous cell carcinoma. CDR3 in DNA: TGTGCCAGCAGCCGCGGACTAGCGGGAGAGGTCACCTCCTACGAGCAGTACTTC. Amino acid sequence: CASSRGLAGEVTSYEQYF.